This TCR beta chain is from a study of response to subunit inactivated influenza vaccine. Study-wide results and limits: The authors suggested that every seasonal influenza vaccination recruits few new T cells.

TCRdb called the RT-PCR reads again in MiXCR, with one record for every CDR3 protein. The sample has a few hundred thousand distinct CDR3 sequences, 14% seen once; the top ten hold around 10%. Turning to this clonotype: What it binds is not known.

This CDR3 region has 16 residues. Germline V gene data show CDR1 as LNHDA and CDR2 as SQIVND (reference sequence). V was pared by 6 bases and J by 4 bases, with 12 bases of the junction left unmatched. The source of this sequence is a man aged 50-59 years who received an inactivated influenza vaccine. Specimen: PBMCs from blood, collected approximately 12 days after vaccination. V is TRBV19 and J is TRBJ1-1; the match to TRBD1 covers 9 bases. The CDR3 spells CASRGQGTFLVTEAFF. For the CDR3, the DNA is TGTGCCAGTAGAGGACAGGGGACCTTTTTGGTCACTGAAGCTTTCTTT.